This T cell receptor beta chain appears in the sequencing data of a study of blood T cells in healthy people across ages. Findings and limits, study-wide: Naive T cell percentage and TCR beta diversity correlated strongly. The fall in TCR beta diversity per million T cells was roughly linear with age.

The V end lost 0 bases, the J end lost 2 bases, and 5 bases lay between the germline ends. CDR1 SGHVS and CDR2 FNYEAQ come from the germline V gene. The CDR3 length is 15 residues. Healthy Russian Caucasian donors spanned ages roughly 6 to 100 years. Isolation of PBMCs gave at least 6 million cells per sample. Through a sample-barcoded 5' primer and a J-beta primer mix, a second PCR was run for about 6 to 11 cycles. One entry per CDR3 protein, called by TCRdb with MiXCR from the 5' RACE reads. The sample contains hundreds of thousands of distinct CDR3 sequences, about 48% of which appear only once. This clonotype was recorded a few times. What it binds is not known.

The sample consisted of blood. V is TRBV7-6 and J is TRBJ2-6, with a possible D match to TRBD2 (5 bases). The TCR originated in a man aged 25-45 years in good health. In DNA form, the CDR3 reads TGTGCCAGCAGCTTAGCTAGCGCTGGGGCCAACGTCCTGACTTTC. This gives the protein CASSLASAGANVLTF.